This entry concerns a single T cell receptor beta chain. This clone's antigen is unknown. No much larger clone is present one base from it, and per-base qualities are unavailable. Whole blood was collected in K2EDTA tubes by collaborating institutions according to the institutions' own protocols. Collaborator samples were shipped for TCRbeta analysis as frozen whole blood, isolated PBMCs, or DNA extracted from either sample type. From V the trimming removes 5 bases and from J it removes 8 bases, while the gene matches leave 12 bases of the junction unaccounted for. CDR1 SGHTA and CDR2 FQGTGA were looked up in the germline V gene. Spanning cysteine to phenylalanine, the CDR3 consists of 16 amino acids. Only the CDR3 portion is preserved as DNA: 48 bases, with reading frame beginning at the first base. This entry belongs to a study of blood T cell repertoires in COVID-19 (dated by TCRdb to about 2020). Study-level background: Samples covering the acute and convalescent phases of COVID-19 were provided by collaborators in the United States, Italy and Spain. Subjects who had been exposed to COVID-19, were actively infected with it, or had recovered from it provided the deeply sampled blood TCRbeta repertoires that made up the dataset. The repertoires were released in a freely available public database meant as a resource for research on the immune response to SARS-CoV-2. HLA class I and class II types, where available, came from metadata supplied by the sample provider rather than from assay-based typing. The prospective study material was composed of cDNA or gDNA derived from T cells, B-cell-depleted T cells, or PBMCs. Nearly every sample came with metadata listing a de-identified subject ID, COVID-19 status, age in years and sex. Samples were obtained from the ongoing ImmuneRACE study (first 160 participants) and from 1,254 subjects provided by 6 global collaborators.

Results and caveats for the whole study, not just this receptor: Clinical and demographic metadata were provided uncurated, with the amount varying by source and participant.

TCRbeta CDR3 regions were amplified from genomic DNA using the immunoSEQ Assay, a bias-controlled multiplex PCR. The study's own analysis went as follows. Within the assay, amplification of reference gene primers was used to estimate how many nucleated cells each sample contained. To quantify the absolute abundance of each unique TCRbeta CDR3 rearrangement, sequence reads were collapsed and filtered. For each sample, productive Simpson clonality was calculated by taking the square root of Simpson's diversity index across productive rearrangements. This immuneACCESS table, as held by TCRdb, lists in-frame sequences with V and J called but not all clones. Of the missing ones, under half trace to an unresolved V gene in checked studies; the others have no known cause. V, J and clone size reflect that table, while D and trimming were determined from the DNA. The sample contains 95,000 to 110,000 clones, about 90% of them found a single time. Approximately 6.2% of the sample is taken by the ten largest.

The specimen sequenced was peripheral blood. This receptor was taken from a human donor in a cohort sampled during active COVID-19. In this chain, TRBV7-3 is recombined with TRBJ2-1; TRBD2 matches 10 bases in the middle. The sequenced DNA is TGTGCCAGCAGCCCGCTAGCGGGGGTCCCTGGGGATGAGCAGTTCTTC. Translated, it gives CASSPLAGVPGDEQFF. Outside the CDR3, residues come from the reference TRBV7-3 and TRBJ2-1 proteins, so the full variable domain is: GAGVSQTPSNKVTEKGKYVELRCDPISGHTALYWYRQSLGQGPEFLIYFQGTGAADDSGLPNDRFFAVRPEGSVSTLKIQRTERGDSAVYLCASSPLAGVPGDEQFFGPGTRLTVL.